This note documents a single T cell receptor (beta chain) sequence. Its cognate antigen is unknown. Repertoires were generated with immunoSEQ multiplex PCR, while TCRdb's copy carries only in-frame clones and drops some. The sample has about 140,000 clones; roughly nine tenths are singletons. This entry belongs to a study of cytomegalovirus exposure and HLA in healthy donors. In the study overall: The roughly 700 first-cohort repertoires shared a platform with the 130 or so validation repertoires, as reported in a later analysis.

CDR1 is SGHAT, CDR2 FQNNGV, per germline. The CDR3 extends over 15 amino acids. Trimming shortened V by 5 bases and J by 6 bases, and 19 bases separated the two germline ends. Findings and limits, study-wide: The authors listed 150 to 200 TCR beta chains as cytomegalovirus-associated.

The source of this sequence is a man aged 18 to 29 in good health and CMV-seronegative. The chain recombines TRBV11-2 with TRBJ1-2, with D perhaps matching TRBD1 (6 bases). Sequences were obtained from PBMCs. The CDR3 nucleotides are TGTGCCAGCAGCCAAACCCCCACAGGGATTCATGGCTACACCTTC. Translated, it gives CASSQTPTGIHGYTF. Variable domain in full (rest from reference TRBV11-2 and TRBJ1-2): EAGVAQSPRYKIIEKRQSVAFWCNPISGHATLYWYQQILGQGPKLLIQFQNNGVVDDSQLPKDRFSAERLKGVDSTLKIQPAKLEDSAVYLCASSQTPTGIHGYTFGSGTRLTVV.